This T cell receptor (beta chain) was recovered during a study of cytomegalovirus exposure and HLA in healthy donors. Study-wide points: The tendency of first-cohort TCR clusters to co-occur in the 100 to 150 validation repertoires was identified by a subsequent analysis.

With regard to this clone: The antigen is not known.

Using immunoSEQ multiplex PCR, the repertoire was profiled, and TCRdb retains in-frame clones only, with some absent. In the table there are 150,000 or so clones, approximately 89% of which are singletons. Sequencing was carried out using PBMCs. The clonotype was recovered from a woman in her late teens or twenties in good health and CMV-seropositive.

The CDR3 DNA sequence: TGCGCCAGCAGCTTGGGGACAGGCAAGTGGGGGACCCAGTACTTC. It codes for CASSLGTGKWGTQYF. The chain has TRBV5-1 and TRBJ2-5; 7 bases align to TRBD1. V lost 0 bases, J lost 7 bases, and 9 bases stayed unmatched. Germline assignment: CDR1 SGHRS and CDR2 YFSETQ. This CDR3 contains 15 residues.